The clone carrying this TCR beta chain was seen a few times. The antigen remains unidentified. Trimming pared 5 bases from V and 7 bases from J, leaving 8 bases between. Germline V gene sequence: CDR1 SGHTA, CDR2 FQGTGA. This CDR3 has 11 amino acids. This specimen belongs to a study of cytomegalovirus exposure and HLA in healthy donors. The overall study: Researchers found that 81% of 398 genotyped donors fell within the Caucasian-associated ancestry cluster.

General study points: The only immune exposure information that was available was CMV serostatus. Cytomegalovirus-associated TCR beta chains were listed, numbering some 170.

Samples came from healthy bone marrow donors. The PCR employed 60 Vbeta primers together with 13 Jbeta primers. Profiled with immunoSEQ multiplex PCR; TCRdb holds only in-frame clones, not every one. This sample has 65,000 to 85,000 clones, with roughly two thirds found just once. This clonotype was sampled from a woman in her 30s in good health and CMV-seronegative. The chain uses TRBV7-3 and TRBJ1-2; no clear D. The sample taken for sequencing was PBMCs. CDR3 sequence (DNA): TGTGCCAGCAGCGACACGGTTGGCTACACCTTC. Protein sequence: CASSDTVGYTF.